The TCR beta chain described here comes from a study of blood T cell repertoires in COVID-19. Study background: Italy, Spain and the United States were the sources of the convalescent and acute COVID-19 samples. In each case, the material was cDNA or gDNA derived from T cells, B-cell-depleted T cells, or PBMCs.

As handled by the study authors: For nucleated cells, counts were estimated from reference gene primer amplification. Libraries were prepared by immunoSEQ multiplex PCR; TCRdb keeps only in-frame clonotypes and omits some of them. That table gives V, J and clone size, and the DNA gave D and trimming. There are 65,000 or so clones in the sample; approximately 84% occur only once, and about 3.2% lies in the top ten. V was clipped by 0 bases and J by 3 bases; unmatched bases: 4. The CDR3 has 15 residues. Germline CDR1 is SGHRS and CDR2 is YFSETQ. This clone was recorded a few times. Input material: peripheral blood. The TCR originated in a man aged 60-69 years with acute or convalescent COVID-19. The chain uses TRBV5-1 and TRBJ1-2; 8 bases line up with TRBD1. CDR3 loop: CASSLALTGDYGYTF. The CDR3 DNA is TGCGCCAGCAGCTTGGCCTTGACAGGGGACTATGGCTACACCTTC.